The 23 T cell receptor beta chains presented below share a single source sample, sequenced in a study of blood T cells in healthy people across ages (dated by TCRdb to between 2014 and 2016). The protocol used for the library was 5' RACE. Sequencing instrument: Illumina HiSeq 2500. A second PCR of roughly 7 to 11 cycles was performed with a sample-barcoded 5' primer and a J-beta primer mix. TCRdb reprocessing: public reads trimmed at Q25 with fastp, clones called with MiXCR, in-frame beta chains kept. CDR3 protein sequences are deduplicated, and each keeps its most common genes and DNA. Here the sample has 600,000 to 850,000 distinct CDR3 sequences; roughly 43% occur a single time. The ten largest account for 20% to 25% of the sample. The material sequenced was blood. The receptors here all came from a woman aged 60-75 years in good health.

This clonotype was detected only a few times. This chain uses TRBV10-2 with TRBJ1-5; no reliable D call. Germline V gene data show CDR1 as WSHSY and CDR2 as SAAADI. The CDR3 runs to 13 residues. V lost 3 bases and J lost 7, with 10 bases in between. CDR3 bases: TGCGCCAGCAGTGATGGTAGGGAACAGCCCCAGCATTTT. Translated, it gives CASSDGREQPQHF.

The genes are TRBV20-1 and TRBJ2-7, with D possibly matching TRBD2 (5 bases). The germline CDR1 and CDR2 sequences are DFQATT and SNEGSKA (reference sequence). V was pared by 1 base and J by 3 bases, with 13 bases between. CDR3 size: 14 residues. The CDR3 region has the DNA TGCAGTGCTAGAGGAGAAAGAAGCGGCTACGAGCAGTACTTC. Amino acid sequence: CSARGERSGYEQYF.

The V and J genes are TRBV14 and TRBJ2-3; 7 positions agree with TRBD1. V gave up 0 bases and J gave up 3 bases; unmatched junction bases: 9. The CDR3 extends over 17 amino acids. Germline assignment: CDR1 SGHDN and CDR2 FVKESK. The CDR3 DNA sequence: TGTGCCAGCAGCCAAGATCAGGGGGTAGGATGGACAGATACGCAGTATTTT. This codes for CASSQDQGVGWTDTQYF. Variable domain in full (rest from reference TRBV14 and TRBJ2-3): EAGVTQFPSHSVIEKGQTVTLRCDPISGHDNLYWYRRVMGKEIKFLLHFVKESKQDESGMPNNRFLAERTGGTYSTLKVQPAELEDSGVYFCASSQDQGVGWTDTQYFGPGTRLTVL.

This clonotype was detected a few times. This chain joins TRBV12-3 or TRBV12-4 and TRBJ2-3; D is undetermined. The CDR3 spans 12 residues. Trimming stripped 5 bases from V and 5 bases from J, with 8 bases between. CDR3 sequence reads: CASSIYVDTQYF. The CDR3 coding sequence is TGTGCCAGCAGTATTTATGTAGATACGCAGTATTTT.

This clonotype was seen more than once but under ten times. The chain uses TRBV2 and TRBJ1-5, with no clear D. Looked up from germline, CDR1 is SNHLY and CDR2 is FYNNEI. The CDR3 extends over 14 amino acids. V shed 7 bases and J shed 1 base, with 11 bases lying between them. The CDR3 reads CASNTDWSNQPQHF. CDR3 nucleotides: TGTGCCAGCAACACGGACTGGAGCAATCAGCCCCAGCATTTT.

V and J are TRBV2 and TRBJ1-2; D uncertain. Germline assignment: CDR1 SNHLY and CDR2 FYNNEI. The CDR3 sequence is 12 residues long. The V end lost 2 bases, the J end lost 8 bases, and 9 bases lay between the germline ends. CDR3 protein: CASSESRRGYTF. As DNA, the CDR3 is TGTGCCAGCAGTGAATCCCGCAGAGGCTACACCTTC.

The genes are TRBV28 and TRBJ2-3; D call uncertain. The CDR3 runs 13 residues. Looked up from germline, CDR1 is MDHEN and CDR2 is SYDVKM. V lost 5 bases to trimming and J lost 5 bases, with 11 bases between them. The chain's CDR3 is CASSLGHGDTQYF. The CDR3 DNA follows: TGTGCCAGCAGTCTTGGCCACGGAGATACGCAGTATTTT.

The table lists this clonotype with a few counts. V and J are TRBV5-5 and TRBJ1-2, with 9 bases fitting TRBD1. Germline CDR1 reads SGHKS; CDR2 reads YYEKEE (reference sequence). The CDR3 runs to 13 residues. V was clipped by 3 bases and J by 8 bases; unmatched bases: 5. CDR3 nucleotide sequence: TGTGCCAGCAGCTCACAGGGGGCGGGCGGCTACACCTTC. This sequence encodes CASSSQGAGGYTF.

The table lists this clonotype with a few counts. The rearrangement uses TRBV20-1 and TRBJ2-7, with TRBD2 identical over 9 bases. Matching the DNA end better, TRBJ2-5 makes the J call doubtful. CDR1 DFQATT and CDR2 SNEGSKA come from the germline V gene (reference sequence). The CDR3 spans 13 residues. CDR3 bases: TGCAGTGCTAGTCTGGGACTAGCAAAGACCCAGTACTTC. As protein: CSASLGLAKTQYF.

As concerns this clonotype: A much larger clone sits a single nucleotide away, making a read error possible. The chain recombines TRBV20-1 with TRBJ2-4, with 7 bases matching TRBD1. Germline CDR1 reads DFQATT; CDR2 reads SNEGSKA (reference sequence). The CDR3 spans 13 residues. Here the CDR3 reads CNAHDPTGVEQYF. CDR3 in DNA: TGCAATGCGCATGACCCCACAGGGGTTGAGCAGTACTTC.

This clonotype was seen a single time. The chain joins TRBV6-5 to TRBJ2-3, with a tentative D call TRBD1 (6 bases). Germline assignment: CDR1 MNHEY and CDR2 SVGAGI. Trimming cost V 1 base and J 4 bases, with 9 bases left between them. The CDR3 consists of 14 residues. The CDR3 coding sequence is TGTGCCAGCAGTTACTTTCCAGGGGCAGATACGCAGTATTTT. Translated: CASSYFPGADTQYF.

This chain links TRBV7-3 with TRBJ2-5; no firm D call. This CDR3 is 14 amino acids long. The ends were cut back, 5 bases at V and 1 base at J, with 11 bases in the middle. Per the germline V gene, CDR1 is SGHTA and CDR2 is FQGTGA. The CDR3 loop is CASSQNGAQETQYF. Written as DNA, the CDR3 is TGTGCCAGCAGCCAAAACGGAGCCCAAGAGACCCAGTACTTC.

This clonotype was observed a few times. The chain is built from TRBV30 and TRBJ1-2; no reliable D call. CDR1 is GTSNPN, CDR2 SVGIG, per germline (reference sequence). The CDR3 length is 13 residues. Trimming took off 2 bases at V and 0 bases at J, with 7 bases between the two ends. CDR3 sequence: CAWSFTTNYGYTF. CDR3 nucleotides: TGTGCCTGGAGTTTCACCACTAACTATGGCTACACCTTC.

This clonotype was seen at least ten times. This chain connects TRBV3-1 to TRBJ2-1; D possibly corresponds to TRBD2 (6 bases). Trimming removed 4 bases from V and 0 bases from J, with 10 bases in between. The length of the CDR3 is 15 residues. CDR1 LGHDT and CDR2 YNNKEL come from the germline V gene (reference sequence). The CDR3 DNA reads TGTGCCAGCAGCCCCCGGGAGTACTCCTACAATGAGCAGTTCTTC. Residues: CASSPREYSYNEQFF.

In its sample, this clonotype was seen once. The CDR3: CASSLPRQHSTEAFF. As DNA, the CDR3 is TGTGCCAGCAGTCTACCCCGCCAACACAGCACCGAAGCTTTCTTT. The chain employs TRBV6-2 or TRBV6-3 and TRBJ1-1; D not certain. With 5 bases removed from V and 8 bases from J, the gap between germline ends came to 21 bases. Germline lookup yields CDR1 MNHEY and CDR2 SVGEGT. This CDR3 is 15 amino acids long.

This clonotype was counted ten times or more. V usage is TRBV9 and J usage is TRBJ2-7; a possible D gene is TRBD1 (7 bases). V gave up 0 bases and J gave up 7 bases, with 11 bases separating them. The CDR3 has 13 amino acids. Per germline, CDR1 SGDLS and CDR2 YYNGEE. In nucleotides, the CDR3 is TGTGCCAGCAGCGTAGCAGGGGGAGGAGAGCAGTACTTC. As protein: CASSVAGGGEQYF.

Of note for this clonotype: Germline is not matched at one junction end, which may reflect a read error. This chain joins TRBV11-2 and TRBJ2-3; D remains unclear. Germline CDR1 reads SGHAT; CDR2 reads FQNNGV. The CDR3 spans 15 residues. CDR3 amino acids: CASSLLGLSTDTRYF. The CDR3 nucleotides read TGTGCCAGCAGCTTACTCGGATTATCCACAGATACGCGGTATTTT.

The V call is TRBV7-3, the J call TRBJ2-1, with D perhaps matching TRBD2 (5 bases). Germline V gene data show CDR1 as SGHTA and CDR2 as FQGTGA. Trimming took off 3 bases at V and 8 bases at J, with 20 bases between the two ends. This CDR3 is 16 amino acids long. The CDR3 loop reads CASSFYPHGRGHEQFF. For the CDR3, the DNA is TGTGCCAGCAGCTTCTACCCGCACGGAAGAGGGCATGAGCAGTTCTTC.

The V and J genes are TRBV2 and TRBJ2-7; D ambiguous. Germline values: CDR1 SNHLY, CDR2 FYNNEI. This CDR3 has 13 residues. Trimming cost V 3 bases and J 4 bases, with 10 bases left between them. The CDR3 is CASSELEVYEQYF. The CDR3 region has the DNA TGTGCCAGCAGTGAGCTTGAGGTTTACGAGCAGTACTTC.

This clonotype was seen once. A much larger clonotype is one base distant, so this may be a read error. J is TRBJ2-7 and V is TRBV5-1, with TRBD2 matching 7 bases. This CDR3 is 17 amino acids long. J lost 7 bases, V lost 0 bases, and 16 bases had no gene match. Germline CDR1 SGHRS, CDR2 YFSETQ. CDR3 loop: CASSLEGVSGYYNEQYF. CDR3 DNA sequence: TGCGCCAGCAGCTTGGAAGGCGTTAGCGGGTATTACAATGAGCAGTACTTC.

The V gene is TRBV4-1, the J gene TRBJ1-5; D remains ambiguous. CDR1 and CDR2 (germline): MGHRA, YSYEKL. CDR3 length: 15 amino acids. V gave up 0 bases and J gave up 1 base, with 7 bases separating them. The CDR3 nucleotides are TGCGCCAGCAGCCAAGAAAGAACGAGCAATCAGCCCCAGCATTTT. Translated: CASSQERTSNQPQHF.

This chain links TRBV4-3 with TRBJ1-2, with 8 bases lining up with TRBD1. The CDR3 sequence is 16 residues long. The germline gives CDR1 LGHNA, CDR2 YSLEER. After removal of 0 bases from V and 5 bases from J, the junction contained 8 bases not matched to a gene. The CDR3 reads CASSQDVSQGVYGYTF. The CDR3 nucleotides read TGCGCCAGCAGCCAAGATGTTTCACAGGGGGTGTATGGCTACACCTTC.

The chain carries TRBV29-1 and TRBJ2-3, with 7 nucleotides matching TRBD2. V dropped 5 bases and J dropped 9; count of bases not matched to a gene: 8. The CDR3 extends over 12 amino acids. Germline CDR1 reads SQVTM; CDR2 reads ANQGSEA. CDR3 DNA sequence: TGCAGCGTTCTCCCTTGGGGGGGAACGCAGTATTTT. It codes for CSVLPWGGTQYF.